The 25 T cell receptor beta chains below all came from one sample that was sequenced in a study of shared clonotypes between healthy human individuals. This table comes from immunoSEQ multiplex PCR, and its TCRdb copy is limited to in-frame clones, with some not included. There are about 1.5 million clones in the sample; around 98% occur only once, and around 0.47% lies in the top ten. The source material was naive CD4+ T cells sorted from blood. Regarding subset: CD45RA+ positively selected. The receptors shown here come from a man under 40 in good health.

The chain joins TRBV5-5 to TRBJ1-5; 7 bases line up with TRBD1. The CDR3 runs to 15 residues. Germline values: CDR1 SGHKS, CDR2 YYEKEE (reference sequence). V lost 4 bases and J lost 5; bases outside the gene matches: 9. The CDR3 region has the DNA TGTGCCAGCAGCCATTACGACAGGGATGATCAGCCCCAGCATTTT. Translation gives CASSHYDRDDQPQHF.

The V gene is TRBV21-1, the J gene TRBJ2-7; no DNA check was done on the table's D call, TRBD2. TRBV21-1 is a pseudogene locus. CDR3 length equals 16 residues. The CDR3, as DNA: TGTGCCAGCAGCAATCCAGAGCGGGAGAAGGCCTACGAGCAGTACTTC. It specifies CASSNPEREKAYEQYF.

This clone came up once. The chain couples TRBV6-1 to TRBJ2-7; possibly TRBD1 for D (5 bases). The CDR3 consists of 14 residues. Trimming cost V 0 bases and J 7 bases, with 13 bases left between them. Germline CDR1 reads MNHNS; CDR2 reads SASEGT. DNA of the CDR3: TGTGCCAGCAGTGAAGCGGGGCAGTTCCTAGAGCAGTACTTC. Translation gives CASSEAGQFLEQYF.

This clone was detected only once. J is TRBJ1-2 and V is TRBV7-9; TRBD1 matches 7 bases. The CDR3 spans 14 residues. From germline, CDR1 is SEHNR and CDR2 FQNEAQ (reference sequence). J was trimmed by 4 bases and V by 5 bases; bases with no gene match: 7. The CDR3 DNA reads as TGTGCCAGCAGCCCCGGGACAGAGGGCTATGGCTACACCTTC. Its translation: CASSPGTEGYGYTF.

The chain carries TRBV5-5 and TRBJ1-5, with 9 bases matching TRBD1. Looked up from germline, CDR1 is SGHKS and CDR2 is YYEKEE (reference sequence). The V gene end was trimmed by 4 bases and the J gene end by 9 bases; junction bases not matched to a gene: 8. This CDR3 contains 14 residues. As DNA, the CDR3 is TGTGCCAGCAGCCGAGGACAGGGGCCATGGCCCCAGCATTTT. It is translated as CASSRGQGPWPQHF.

V is TRBV29-1 and J is TRBJ2-7, with 9 bases lining up with TRBD1. The CDR3 loop spans 13 amino acids. Germline CDR1 and CDR2: SQVTM and ANQGSEA. V dropped 4 bases and J dropped 3; count of bases not matched to a gene: 4. This CDR3 reads CSVAGQGNYEQYF. DNA for the CDR3: TGCAGCGTTGCTGGACAGGGGAACTACGAGCAGTACTTC.

The chain combines TRBV7-2 with TRBJ2-7; no reliable D call. V was clipped by 1 base and J by 0 bases, with 13 bases between them. This CDR3 contains 16 residues. CDR1 is SGHTA, CDR2 FQGNSA, per germline. This chain's CDR3 is CASSLGPDGSSYEQYF. The DNA for the CDR3 is TGTGCCAGCAGCTTAGGCCCGGACGGATCCTCCTACGAGCAGTACTTC.

The chain is built from TRBV19 and TRBJ2-2; the D is unclear. The ends were cut back, 7 bases at V and 8 bases at J, with 20 bases in the middle. From germline, CDR1 is LNHDA and CDR2 SQIVND (reference sequence). There are 15 residues in the CDR3. CDR3 in DNA: TGTGCCAGTACCCCCCGCCCTGAGTCTAATGGGGAGCTGTTTTTT. Amino acids: CASTPRPESNGELFF.

V gene TRBV9 combines with J gene TRBJ1-1; no clear D gene. Germline lookup yields CDR1 SGDLS and CDR2 YYNGEE. V lost 1 base, J lost 4 bases, and 11 bases lay in between. The CDR3 consists of 14 residues. The CDR3 DNA follows: TGTGCCAGCAGCGTAATAGGTACGAGCACTGAAGCTTTCTTT. It yields the protein CASSVIGTSTEAFF.

The chain combines TRBV29-1 with TRBJ2-2, with no clear D. Germline values: CDR1 SQVTM, CDR2 ANQGSEA. This CDR3 is built from 11 residues. Trimming stripped 4 bases from V and 2 bases from J, with 2 bases between. The CDR3 bases are TGCAGCGTTGCAAACACCGGGGAGCTGTTTTTT. Its protein is CSVANTGELFF.

This chain connects TRBV7-3 to TRBJ2-3; 8 positions match TRBD1. In germline, CDR1 is SGHTA, CDR2 FQGTGA. The CDR3 spans 14 residues. After removal of 5 bases from V and 5 bases from J, the junction contained 6 bases not matched to a gene. DNA of the CDR3: TGTGCCAGCAGCCTCGGGACAGGTCGAGATACGCAGTATTTT. Protein sequence: CASSLGTGRDTQYF.

This sequence joins TRBV5-1 and TRBJ2-7; the D gene is possibly TRBD1 (5 bases). Germline lookup yields CDR1 SGHRS and CDR2 YFSETQ. The CDR3 totals 14 residues. Trimming took 3 bases from V and 2 from J, leaving 12 bases between them. CDR3 bases: TGCGCCAGCAGCTCTGGGGCAGGAGCCTACGAGCAGTACTTC. Its protein product is CASSSGAGAYEQYF. Drawing the rest from reference TRBV5-1 and TRBJ2-7, the complete variable domain is KAGVTQTPRYLIKTRGQQVTLSCSPISGHRSVSWYQQTPGQGLQFLFEYFSETQRNKGNFPGRFSGRQFSNSRSEMNVSTLELGDSALYLCASSSGAGAYEQYFGPGTRLTVT.

The chain couples TRBV5-4 to TRBJ2-5, with TRBD1 matching over 8 bases. Germline V gene data show CDR1 as SGHNT and CDR2 as YYREEE (reference sequence). J was trimmed by 5 bases and V by 4 bases; bases with no gene match: 22. The CDR3 runs 19 residues. The DNA of the CDR3 is TGTGCCAGCAGCCCCAGCCCCAATGACAGGGGTGGTCAATGGGAGACCCAGTACTTC. This encodes CASSPSPNDRGGQWETQYF.

The V gene is TRBV5-4, the J gene TRBJ2-3, with 9 positions matching TRBD2. The CDR3 has 18 residues. Germline values: CDR1 SGHNT, CDR2 YYREEE (reference sequence). V gave up 0 bases and J gave up 2 bases; unmatched junction bases: 10. In DNA form, the CDR3 reads TGTGCCAGCAGCTTGGGGGTTGGGTTAGCGGGAGACACAGATACGCAGTATTTT. It translates to CASSLGVGLAGDTDTQYF.

This chain connects TRBV25-1 to TRBJ2-7; D possibly uses TRBD1 or TRBD2 (6 bases each). There are 15 residues in the CDR3. Germline V gene data show CDR1 as MGHDK and CDR2 as SYGVNS. V shed 2 bases and J shed 1 base, with 12 bases lying between them. CDR3 DNA: TGTGCCAGCAGTGAAGTCGGGGGCAGATCCTACGAGCAGTACTTC. Translating gives CASSEVGGRSYEQYF.

V is TRBV5-1 and J is TRBJ2-7; D uncertain. Germline V gene lookup returns CDR1 SGHRS and CDR2 YFSETQ. Trimming took off 0 bases at V and 5 bases at J, with 6 bases between the two ends. CDR3 size: 12 residues. The CDR3 is CASSLVMDEQYF. The CDR3 DNA reads TGCGCCAGCAGCTTGGTCATGGACGAGCAGTACTTC.

The chain uses TRBV5-6 and TRBJ1-5, with D hard to call. Germline lookup yields CDR1 SGHDT and CDR2 YYEEEE. The V gene lost 1 base and the J gene lost 5 bases, with 16 bases spanning the gap. The CDR3 is 16 residues long. The CDR3 coding sequence is TGTGCCAGCAGCTTGAAAGTGGGTCGGGCGGATCAGCCCCAGCATTTT. Amino acid sequence: CASSLKVGRADQPQHF.

V is TRBV5-4 and J is TRBJ2-1; 7 bases fit TRBD2. This CDR3 is 15 amino acids long. Trimming took 4 bases from V and 0 from J; bases not matched to a gene: 4. CDR1 and CDR2 (germline): SGHNT, YYREEE (reference sequence). The CDR3 coding sequence is TGTGCCAGCAGCACCCCTAGCGGCTCCTACAATGAGCAGTTCTTC. Its protein is CASSTPSGSYNEQFF.

This chain links TRBV5-5 with TRBJ2-1, with D unclear. This CDR3 is built from 13 residues. The V gene lost 1 base and the J gene lost 6 bases, with 8 bases spanning the gap. Germline V gene sequence: CDR1 SGHKS, CDR2 YYEKEE (reference sequence). The chain's CDR3 is CASSLSLLNEQFF. For the CDR3, the DNA is TGTGCCAGCAGCTTGTCCCTCCTCAATGAGCAGTTCTTC.

V gene TRBV7-9 combines with J gene TRBJ2-7; 8 nucleotides agree with TRBD1. CDR1 and CDR2 from the germline V gene are SEHNR and FQNEAQ (reference sequence). V lost 2 bases, J lost 2 bases, and 5 bases stayed unmatched. This CDR3 is 15 amino acids long. CDR3 nucleotides: TGTGCCAGCAGCTTAACAAGGACAGGGACCTACGAGCAGTACTTC. The encoded protein is CASSLTRTGTYEQYF.

The J gene is TRBJ1-2, the V gene TRBV28; no firm D call. The CDR3 runs to 15 residues. Trimming removed 10 bases from V and 0 bases from J, with 18 bases in between. Germline V CDR1 and CDR2: MDHEN, SYDVKM. CDR3 in DNA: TGTGCCACCTACCCGAGCGAGCTTACTAACTATGGCTACACCTTC. Translation: CATYPSELTNYGYTF.

On this clone itself: The junction differs from germline at one of its ends, possibly a read error. The chain couples TRBV10-3 to TRBJ1-2; no reliable D call. This CDR3 contains 17 residues. CDR1 and CDR2 (germline): ENHRY, SYGVKD. The CDR3 sequence is CAISESTGFGANHGYTF. The CDR3 coding sequence is TGTGCCATCAGTGAGTCGACGGGGTTCGGTGCTAACCATGGCTACACCTTC.

This clone was seen just once. V gene TRBV28 combines with J gene TRBJ2-5; the D gene is possibly TRBD2 (5 bases). V lost 11 bases, J lost 0 bases, and 13 bases lay in between. CDR1 and CDR2 from the germline V gene are MDHEN and SYDVKM. The CDR3 loop spans 13 amino acids. The CDR3 loop reads CAGQSGNQETQYF. CDR3 coding DNA: TGTGCCGGCCAGTCCGGGAACCAAGAGACCCAGTACTTC.

This clone was recorded only once. V and J are TRBV7-3 and TRBJ2-3; D remains ambiguous. Germline lookup yields CDR1 SGHTA and CDR2 FQGTGA. V lost 3 bases to trimming and J lost 2 bases, with 15 bases between them. The CDR3 totals 16 residues. CDR3: CASSFSPLGFTDTQYF. The CDR3 nucleotides are TGTGCCAGCAGCTTTTCCCCACTCGGCTTCACAGATACGCAGTATTTT.

The V call is TRBV11-2, the J call TRBJ1-5; D might be TRBD1 (6 bases). The V end was cut by 4 bases, the J end by 1 base, with 11 bases between. Germline CDR1 reads SGHAT; CDR2 reads FQNNGV. The CDR3 is 15 residues long. CDR3: CASSSQTGSNQPQHF. In DNA form, the CDR3 reads TGTGCCAGCAGCTCCCAGACAGGAAGCAATCAGCCCCAGCATTTT.